The 21 T cell receptor beta chains below come from one sample, sequenced in a study of T cell repertoires in aging, cancer and after chemotherapy. TRB rearrangements spanning V, D and J were amplified using mixed TRB-A/B primers. Using its own MiXCR run on the multiplex PCR reads, TCRdb lists one record per CDR3 protein. The data show roughly 1,700 distinct CDR3 sequences, with about a third seen just once and around 19% held by the top ten. Peripheral blood genomic DNA, not sorted cells or RNA, was the template. The sample consisted of blood. The receptor source for this set is a human donor with a solid tumor.

This chain connects TRBV29-1 to TRBJ2-5; D not resolved. Between the trimmed V and J ends, which lost 3 bases and 11 bases, there was a span of 31 bases. The CDR3 loop spans 17 amino acids. Germline V gene sequence: CDR1 SQVTM, CDR2 ANQGSEA. The CDR3, as DNA: TGCAGCGTTGATGTACCCCAGGTTATGAGCACCTACAATGAGCAGTACTTC. This translates into CSVDVPQVMSTYNEQYF.

This clonotype is categorized as large. This chain uses TRBV7-9 with TRBJ1-6, with a weak D call TRBD1 (6 bases). Trimming removed 4 bases from V and 10 bases from J, with 20 bases in between. This CDR3 spans 16 amino acids. Germline V gene lookup returns CDR1 SEHNR and CDR2 FQNEAQ (reference sequence). CDR3 DNA sequence: TGTGCCAGCAGCTCCCTACAGGGCCCGAAGGGATCACCCCTCCACTTT. Translating it yields CASSSLQGPKGSPLHF.

J is TRBJ1-2 and V is TRBV5-1, with D maybe TRBD1 (6 bases). Germline-derived CDR1 and CDR2 are SGHRS and YFSETQ. V was trimmed by 3 bases and J by 7 bases, leaving 16 bases between them. There are 14 residues in the CDR3. The CDR3 DNA reads TGCGCCAGCAGCTCCCAACAGGGTCGGCGTGGCTACACCTTC. Translating it yields CASSSQQGRRGYTF.

The V and J genes are TRBV6-4 and TRBJ2-2; 10 bases are a match to TRBD2. Trimming removed 4 bases from V and 4 bases from J; junction bases left unmatched: 6. The CDR3 runs to 16 residues. In germline, CDR1 is MRHNA, CDR2 SNTAGT. The CDR3 nucleotides read TGTGCCAGCAGTGTTCTAGCGGGGGACGGCACCGGGGAGCTGTTTTTT. Translated, it gives CASSVLAGDGTGELFF.

This clonotype was seen more than once but under ten times. This chain joins TRBV6-5 and TRBJ1-6; 7 nucleotides line up with TRBD1. The ends lost 7 bases at V and 2 bases at J; junction bases unmatched: 8. The CDR3 contains 16 residues. Per the germline V gene, CDR1 is MNHEY and CDR2 is SVGAGI. For the CDR3, the DNA is TGTGCCAGCATCAGGGGTAGGGGGCCCTATAATTCACCCCTCCACTTT. This encodes CASIRGRGPYNSPLHF.

The rearrangement links TRBV7-9 to TRBJ2-6, with D perhaps matching TRBD1 (5 bases). Trimming removed 4 bases at V and 12 bases at J, with 13 bases between. The CDR3 has 13 amino acids. CDR1 is SEHNR and CDR2 is FQNEAQ in the germline V gene (reference sequence). CDR3 region: CASSSRQPLVLTF. DNA for the CDR3: TGTGCCAGCAGCTCCAGACAGCCCCTCGTCCTGACTTTC.

This chain links TRBV6-6 with TRBJ1-5; D is unclear. Per germline, CDR1 MNHNY and CDR2 SVGAGI (reference sequence). The CDR3 has 15 amino acids. V was cut by 6 bases and J by 6 bases, with 18 bases left in between. The CDR3 loop reads CASRNGPAQAQPQHF. The DNA of the CDR3 is TGTGCCAGCAGGAACGGTCCAGCTCAGGCTCAGCCCCAGCATTTT.

Only a few counts were recorded for this clonotype. This CDR3 is CASSEARLNTEAFF. The CDR3 bases are TGTGCCAGCAGTGAAGCACGTTTGAACACTGAAGCTTTCTTT. The V gene is TRBV6-1, the J gene TRBJ1-1; D call uncertain. V was clipped by 0 bases and J by 0 bases, with 5 bases between them. The CDR3 spans 14 residues. Germline CDR1 reads MNHNS; CDR2 reads SASEGT.

This clonotype was recorded a few times. CDR3 in DNA: TGTGCCAGCGGTTCAGCGGGGGCCACAGATACGCAGTATTTT. Translated: CASGSAGATDTQYF. The chain recombines TRBV28 with TRBJ2-3; 8 positions match TRBD2. This CDR3 is built from 14 residues. Germline V lookup: CDR1 MDHEN, CDR2 SYDVKM. V was clipped by 8 bases and J by 2 bases; unmatched bases: 6.

This clonotype was picked up a small number of times. The chain employs TRBV25-1 and TRBJ2-3; the D is unclear. CDR3 length equals 11 residues. The germline gives CDR1 MGHDK, CDR2 SYGVNS. Between the trimmed V and J ends, which lost 8 bases and 8 bases, there was a span of 11 bases. DNA for the CDR3: TGTGCCAGCGGGTTAATGGGTACGCAGTATTTT. Amino acid sequence: CASGLMGTQYF.

This clonotype was seen only a few times. This chain connects TRBV10-3 to TRBJ1-2; no reliable D call. This CDR3 region has 13 residues. Germline assignment: CDR1 ENHRY and CDR2 SYGVKD. Trimming removed 3 bases from V and 10 bases from J, with 15 bases in between. This CDR3 is CAISEEGMTFYTF. The DNA of the CDR3 is TGTGCCATCAGTGAAGAAGGAATGACTTTCTACACCTTC.

This chain uses TRBV6-1 with TRBJ2-3, with a possible D match to TRBD1 (6 bases). This CDR3 spans 14 amino acids. Germline values: CDR1 MNHNS, CDR2 SASEGT. Trimming took 4 bases from V and 2 from J, leaving 10 bases between them. This CDR3 is CASSVWDTTDTQYF. The CDR3 bases are TGTGCCAGCAGTGTGTGGGACACCACAGATACGCAGTATTTT.

In DNA form, the CDR3 reads TGTGCCAGCAGCCTTTCAAGGGAAGCTTTCTTT. Translating gives CASSLSREAFF. The V call is TRBV14, the J call TRBJ1-1; the D is unclear. CDR3 length: 11 amino acids. CDR1 SGHDN and CDR2 FVKESK come from the germline V gene. V dropped 4 bases and J dropped 8 bases, with 8 bases sitting between them.

J is TRBJ2-1 and V is TRBV11-2; 9 bases match TRBD2. This CDR3 has 14 residues. CDR1 and CDR2 (germline): SGHAT, FQNNGV. V lost 4 bases and J lost 4; bases outside the gene matches: 2. The CDR3 DNA follows: TGTGCCAGCAGCTATACTAGCGGGTACAATGAGCAGTTCTTC. This gives the protein CASSYTSGYNEQFF. The full variable domain, with the rest looked up from reference TRBV11-2 and TRBJ2-1, is EAGVAQSPRYKIIEKRQSVAFWCNPISGHATLYWYQQILGQGPKLLIQFQNNGVVDDSQLPKDRFSAERLKGVDSTLKIQPAKLEDSAVYLCASSYTSGYNEQFFGPGTRLTVL.

The rearrangement uses TRBV5-1 and TRBJ2-1; no firm D call. With 4 bases removed from V and 3 bases from J, the gap between germline ends came to 11 bases. The CDR3 has 14 amino acids. Germline V gene lookup returns CDR1 SGHRS and CDR2 YFSETQ. CDR3 DNA sequence: TGCGCCAGCAGCCCCCCGGGTCTCTACAATGAGCAGTTCTTC. Amino acid sequence: CASSPPGLYNEQFF.

This clonotype was found a few times. The chain links TRBV12-5 to TRBJ2-3; D might be TRBD1 or TRBD2, each matching 5 bases. Germline lookup yields CDR1 LGHNT and CDR2 FRNRAP. The CDR3 covers 14 residues. The germline V and J ends were trimmed by 5 bases and 0 bases, with 9 bases remaining between them. CDR3 amino acids: CASGGGSSTDTQYF. CDR3 nucleotide sequence: TGTGCTAGTGGTGGGGGTTCCAGCACAGATACGCAGTATTTT.

In the case of this clonotype: One junction end disagrees with the germline gene, perhaps due to a read error. V gene TRBV4-2 combines with J gene TRBJ2-5, with a tentative D call TRBD2 (5 bases). From germline, CDR1 is LGHNA and CDR2 YNFKEQ. The CDR3 consists of 13 residues. CDR3 loop: CASSIPGQETQYF. DNA for the CDR3: TGCGCCAGCAGCATCCCGGGGCAAGAGACCCAGTACTTC.

This rearrangement joins TRBV20-1 to TRBJ1-1; D not certain. The CDR3 runs 14 residues. Germline CDR1 is DFQATT and CDR2 is SNEGSKA (reference sequence). V was cut by 0 bases and J by 0 bases, with 8 bases left in between. The CDR3, as DNA: TGCAGTGCTAGAGAACCTGACTTGAACACTGAAGCTTTCTTT. This codes for CSAREPDLNTEAFF.

V is TRBV7-9 and J is TRBJ1-3, with D uncertain. Germline-derived CDR1 and CDR2 are SEHNR and FQNEAQ (reference sequence). The CDR3 covers 16 residues. V was shortened by 5 bases and J by 0 bases, with 14 bases between the two germline ends. CDR3 nucleotides: TGTGCCAGCAGCACGGCAGGCTCTTACTCTGGAAACACCATATATTTT. Translation gives CASSTAGSYSGNTIYF.

The J gene is TRBJ1-2, the V gene TRBV20-1; possibly TRBD1 for D (5 bases). The V end was cut by 5 bases, the J end by 8 bases, with 9 bases between. The CDR3 has 10 amino acids. Germline CDR1 and CDR2: DFQATT and SNEGSKA (reference sequence). Written as DNA, the CDR3 is TGCAGTGCTGGGGACTGGGGCTACACCTTC. Its protein is CSAGDWGYTF.

The rearrangement joins TRBV20-1 to TRBJ2-5; 11 bases are shared with TRBD1. CDR1 and CDR2 (germline): DFQATT, SNEGSKA (reference sequence). The V gene end was trimmed by 6 bases and the J gene end by 5 bases; junction bases not matched to a gene: 8. CDR3 length equals 14 residues. In DNA, the CDR3 is TGCAGTGCACCCGGGACAGGGGGTGCGGAGACCCAGTACTTC. It specifies CSAPGTGGAETQYF.